This T cell receptor beta chain was observed in a study of CD8 T cells in Susac syndrome. Study-level points and caveats: The authors acknowledged that their TCR sequencing and HLA analysis involved a relatively small number of individuals.

With regard to this clonotype: What it recognizes is unknown.

The germline V and J ends were trimmed by 3 bases and 4 bases, with 15 bases remaining between them. The CDR3 loop spans 15 amino acids. An input of 0.5 to 1 ug of RNA was subjected to reverse transcription using random hexamers. TCRdb reprocessed the immunoSEQ multiplex PCR reads with MiXCR, giving one entry per CDR3 protein. The table records 150,000 to 200,000 distinct CDR3 sequences, around 93% of them present only once. The material sequenced was CD4+ T cells from PBMCs. The chain combines TRBV12-3 or TRBV12-4 with TRBJ1-1, with D maybe TRBD1 (5 bases). This clonotype originated in a human donor with multiple sclerosis. CDR3 sequence reads: CASSLSSQGGTEAFF. The CDR3 DNA follows: TGTGCCAGCAGTTTGAGTAGCCAGGGAGGCACTGAAGCTTTCTTT.